In its sample, the clone carrying this T cell receptor beta chain was seen a few times. Its antigen is undetermined. This specimen comes from a study of cytomegalovirus exposure and HLA in healthy donors. Study-wide findings and caveats: A missense DCLRE1C variant was associated with V- and J-gene trimming of TCR beta chains in a later analysis, and an independent cohort replicated the association.

PCR used 60 Vbeta primers and 13 Jbeta primers. Some clones are missing from TCRdb's copy, which holds only in-frame ones; the method was immunoSEQ multiplex PCR. In the table there are 130,000 to 150,000 clones, approximately 80% of which are singletons. Trimming took off 4 bases at V and 7 bases at J, with 16 bases between the two ends. This CDR3 contains 15 residues. From germline, CDR1 is LGHNA and CDR2 YNFKEQ. The sequence was obtained from a man aged 40-49 years in good health and CMV-seronegative. The gene calls are TRBV4-2 and TRBJ1-4; TRBD1 is a possible D gene (5 bases). Sequencing was performed on PBMCs. The CDR3 DNA sequence: TGTGCCAGCAGCCTTCCAAATCAGGGAAGTGAAAAACTGTTTTTT. Its translation: CASSLPNQGSEKLFF.